Below, 10 T cell receptor beta chains from the same sample are listed, as sequenced in a study of T cell responses to AZD1222 COVID-19 vaccine. Some clones are missing from TCRdb's copy, which holds only in-frame ones; the method was immunoSEQ multiplex PCR. The data show roughly 130,000 clones, about nine tenths seen once. This specimen consisted of peripheral blood, obtained on day 0 of AZD1222 vaccination. The source of these receptors is an adult in good health.

This rearrangement joins TRBV6-6 to TRBJ2-7; 8 bases match TRBD2. The trim removed 0 bases at V and 2 bases at J, leaving 6 bases unmatched. The CDR3 is 16 amino acids. Germline assignment: CDR1 MNHNY and CDR2 SVGAGI (reference sequence). CDR3 amino acids: CASSYSPGTRTYEQYF. CDR3 sequence (DNA): TGTGCCAGCAGTTACTCGCCGGGGACTAGAACCTACGAGCAGTACTTC.

The rearrangement uses TRBV5-4 and TRBJ2-7; perhaps TRBD1 as D (6 bases). Trimming shortened V by 0 bases and J by 4 bases, and 14 bases separated the two germline ends. This CDR3 region has 15 residues. CDR1 and CDR2 (germline): SGHNT, YYREEE (reference sequence). The CDR3 sequence is CASSLEGDGVYEQYF. In DNA, the CDR3 is TGTGCCAGCAGCTTGGAGGGGGATGGGGTGTACGAGCAGTACTTC. Full variable domain (outside the CDR3, taken from reference TRBV5-4 and TRBJ2-7): ETGVTQSPTHLIKTRGQQVTLRCSSQSGHNTVSWYQQALGQGPQFIFQYYREEENGRGNFPPRFSGLQFPNYSSELNVNALELDDSALYLCASSLEGDGVYEQYFGPGTRLTVT.

The V gene is TRBV6-2 or TRBV6-3, the J gene TRBJ1-1; D is perhaps TRBD1 (6 bases). CDR3 length: 12 residues. From germline, CDR1 is MNHEY and CDR2 SVGEGT. The V gene lost 5 bases and the J gene lost 11 bases, with 15 bases spanning the gap. CDR3 DNA sequence: TGTGCCAGCAGTAAAGAAACAGGGTGGGCTTTCTTT. This codes for CASSKETGWAFF.

The genes are TRBV9 and TRBJ2-7, with 11 bases fitting TRBD1. The CDR3 loop spans 15 amino acids. In germline, CDR1 is SGDLS, CDR2 YYNGEE. Trimming took 5 bases from V and 4 from J; bases not matched to a gene: 8. The chain's CDR3 is CASSGYGQGAYEQYF. The CDR3 bases are TGTGCCAGCAGTGGCTACGGACAGGGGGCGTACGAGCAGTACTTC.

A single count supports this clone. The V gene is TRBV19, the J gene TRBJ1-1; 8 nucleotides match TRBD1. The germline gives CDR1 LNHDA, CDR2 SQIVND (reference sequence). The CDR3 consists of 14 residues. V was clipped by 1 base and J by 7 bases; unmatched bases: 5. The CDR3 nucleotides read TGTGCCAGTAGTATAGCGACAGGGGCTGGTGAAGCTTTCTTT. Translating gives CASSIATGAGEAFF.

The chain employs TRBV5-4 and TRBJ2-5; D gene ambiguous. This CDR3 has 15 amino acids. Germline CDR1 and CDR2: SGHNT and YYREEE (reference sequence). V was trimmed by 3 bases and J by 2 bases, leaving 14 bases between them. The CDR3: CASSSPGLGQETQYF. CDR3 nucleotide sequence: TGTGCCAGCAGCTCCCCGGGTCTGGGGCAAGAGACCCAGTACTTC. The full variable domain, rest sourced from reference TRBV5-4 and TRBJ2-5, is ETGVTQSPTHLIKTRGQQVTLRCSSQSGHNTVSWYQQALGQGPQFIFQYYREEENGRGNFPPRFSGLQFPNYSSELNVNALELDDSALYLCASSSPGLGQETQYFGPGTRLLVL.

The J gene is TRBJ1-1, the V gene TRBV11-2; 7 bases agree with TRBD1. V was clipped by 3 bases and J by 4 bases; unmatched bases: 5. This CDR3 has 14 residues. Germline V lookup: CDR1 SGHAT, CDR2 FQNNGV. The CDR3 here is CASSFDRAGTEAFF. In nucleotides, the CDR3 is TGTGCCAGCAGCTTCGACAGGGCTGGCACTGAAGCTTTCTTT.

This chain uses TRBV7-2 with TRBJ2-7; D tentatively reads TRBD1 or TRBD2 (5 bases each). The V and J ends lost 6 bases and 0 bases respectively, with 12 bases between them. There are 14 residues in the CDR3. CDR1 SGHTA and CDR2 FQGNSA come from the germline V gene. CDR3 sequence reads: CASRPGPSSYEQYF. CDR3 nucleotides: TGTGCCAGCAGACCGGGACCGAGCTCCTACGAGCAGTACTTC.

This rearrangement joins TRBV25-1 to TRBJ1-2; the D is unclear. Per the germline V gene, CDR1 is MGHDK and CDR2 is SYGVNS. This CDR3 region has 11 residues. Trimming removed 6 bases from V and 4 bases from J, with 6 bases in between. The CDR3 reads CASSRAYGYTF. CDR3 DNA: TGTGCCAGCAGCCGGGCCTATGGCTACACCTTC.

This clone was seen a handful of times. This sequence joins TRBV9 and TRBJ1-2; D remains ambiguous. This CDR3 region has 19 residues. From germline, CDR1 is SGDLS and CDR2 YYNGEE. Trimming stripped 4 bases from V and 3 bases from J, with 28 bases between. CDR3 DNA sequence: TGTGCCAGCAGCTATGGGCAGAACCCGGTCGGGTCAGGAGACTATGGCTACACCTTC. Translating it yields CASSYGQNPVGSGDYGYTF.